Each of the 18 T cell receptor beta chains below was sequenced from the same sample in a study of HIV-infected patients and healthy controls. Reverse transcription used around 500 ng RNA and constant-region primers for alpha and beta. Using multiplexing indices, alpha and beta chain libraries were generated apart by chain-specific third strand synthesis. TCRdb re-called the 5' RACE reads through MiXCR, storing one row per CDR3 protein. The sample gives under 10,000 distinct CDR3 sequences, under 6.5% of which show up once; 22% is in the top ten. Whole blood was used without fractionation, so all unsorted peripheral T cells were included. The input for sequencing was blood, taken before antiretroviral therapy. The receptors stem from an adult with HIV infection.

This chain uses TRBV11-3 with TRBJ2-3, with unresolved D. V shed 8 bases and J shed 0 bases, with 15 bases lying between them. This CDR3 contains 15 residues. Per the germline V gene, CDR1 is SGHNT and CDR2 is YENEEA. Here the CDR3 DNA reads TGTGCCAGCGCACCGGTGGCAGCTAGCACAGATACGCAGTATTTT. Its protein product is CASAPVAASTDTQYF.

This clonotype was detected once. The V gene is TRBV27, the J gene TRBJ2-2; 10 bases line up with TRBD2. Trimming cost V 5 bases and J 5 bases; bases outside gene matches: 8. This CDR3 comprises 16 residues. Per germline, CDR1 MNHEY and CDR2 SMNVEV (reference sequence). CDR3 bases: TGTGCCAGCAGTCTAAGCGGGGGGGCGTGGACCGGGGAGCTGTTTTTT. It is translated as CASSLSGGAWTGELFF.

By sample share, this clonotype is medium-sized. The V and J genes are TRBV12-3 or TRBV12-4 and TRBJ1-4, with D possibly TRBD1 on 6 matching bases. The CDR3 contains 15 residues. V was shortened by 5 bases and J by 4 bases, with 14 bases between the two germline ends. The CDR3 reads CASSPRTAFNEKLFF. CDR3 DNA: TGTGCCAGCAGTCCCCGGACAGCCTTTAATGAAAAACTGTTTTTT.

Points on this clonotype: This may be a read error, as it is one base from a much larger clone. The chain combines TRBV9 with TRBJ2-2, with a tentative D call TRBD1 (6 bases). The length of the CDR3 is 17 residues. Germline assignment: CDR1 SGDLS and CDR2 YYNGEE. CDR3 coding DNA: TGTGCCAGCAGCGAGTCCGACAGGATCGCGAACACCGGGGAGATGTTTTTT. As protein: CASSESDRIANTGEMFF.

This clonotype is categorized as medium-sized. The J gene is TRBJ2-3, the V gene TRBV28; 14 nucleotides match TRBD2. The trim removed 6 bases at V and 8 bases at J, leaving 10 bases unmatched. This CDR3 has 16 residues. CDR1 is MDHEN and CDR2 is SYDVKM in the germline V gene. The CDR3 protein is CASSPGLAGVWGTQYF. The CDR3 DNA follows: TGTGCCAGCAGCCCGGGACTAGCGGGGGTCTGGGGTACGCAGTATTTT. The whole variable domain, filled in from reference TRBV28 and TRBJ2-3, reads DVKVTQSSRYLVKRTGEKVFLECVQDMDHENMFWYRQDPGLGLRLIYFSYDVKMKEKGDIPEGYSVSREKKERFSLILESASTNQTSMYLCASSPGLAGVWGTQYFGPGTRLTVL.

This clonotype was seen many times. The chain combines TRBV5-6 with TRBJ2-2; TRBD1 might be the D (6 bases). The CDR3 runs 16 residues. The ends were cut back, 7 bases at V and 6 bases at J, with 22 bases in the middle. Germline values: CDR1 SGHDT, CDR2 YYEEEE. Here the CDR3 reads CASVLGGRGTSGELFF. In nucleotides, the CDR3 is TGTGCCAGCGTCCTAGGGGGAAGGGGAACCTCCGGGGAGCTGTTTTTT.

This clonotype was observed many times. The CDR3 is CASSLVRGSNTEAFF. The DNA for the CDR3 is TGCGCCAGCAGCTTGGTCCGAGGGTCGAACACTGAAGCTTTCTTT. The chain joins TRBV5-1 to TRBJ1-1; D remains unclear. The CDR3 runs 15 residues. CDR1 is SGHRS and CDR2 is YFSETQ in the germline V gene. With 0 bases removed from V and 1 base from J, the gap between germline ends came to 10 bases.

A few counts support this clonotype. As DNA, the CDR3 is TGTGCCAGCAGCTATCAGGGAAGGAACTATGGCTACACCTTC. This gives the protein CASSYQGRNYGYTF. The chain employs TRBV7-9 and TRBJ1-2; D perhaps matches TRBD1 (5 bases). The CDR3 runs to 14 residues. V lost 4 bases and J lost 2, with 11 bases in between. Per the germline V gene, CDR1 is SEHNR and CDR2 is FQNEAQ (reference sequence).

In this sample, this clonotype turned up many times. The chain has TRBV10-3 and TRBJ2-3, with 8 bases lining up with TRBD2. Germline loops: CDR1 ENHRY, CDR2 SYGVKD. The length of the CDR3 is 14 residues. V shed 6 bases, J shed 4 bases, and the junction held 6 bases outside the gene matches. CDR3 sequence reads: CAIRSGLEADTQYF. CDR3 in DNA: TGTGCCATCAGATCGGGACTAGAGGCAGATACGCAGTATTTT.

In its sample, this clonotype ranks as medium-sized (0.01 to 0.1%). This chain joins TRBV7-6 and TRBJ2-3, with 9 bases identical to TRBD2. Germline CDR1 SGHVS, CDR2 FNYEAQ. J gave up 4 bases and V 2 bases, and 4 bases lay outside the gene matches. The CDR3 totals 15 residues. This CDR3 is CASSLPAGGPDTQYF. CDR3 DNA sequence: TGTGCCAGCAGCTTACCGGCGGGGGGGCCAGATACGCAGTATTTT.

In its sample, this clonotype is medium-sized. Written as DNA, the CDR3 is TGTGCCACCGATGCGGGGCGGGGGCTAGCCAAAAACATTCAGTACTTC. Amino acid sequence: CATDAGRGLAKNIQYF. This chain joins TRBV15 and TRBJ2-4; a possible D gene is TRBD2 (7 bases). V was pared by 8 bases and J by 0 bases, with 17 bases between. Germline V gives CDR1 LNHNV, CDR2 YYDKDF (reference sequence). The CDR3 is made up of 16 amino acids.

The sample holds a few counts of this clonotype. The rearrangement links TRBV6-6 to TRBJ1-5, with 8 positions matching TRBD1. J gave up 5 bases and V 7 bases, and 7 bases lay outside the gene matches. This CDR3 is 14 amino acids long. The V gene's germline CDR1 is MNHNY and CDR2 SVGAGI (reference sequence). The CDR3 is CASKGTGGHQPQHF. The CDR3 DNA is TGTGCCAGCAAGGGGACAGGTGGACATCAGCCCCAGCATTTT.

By sample fraction, this clonotype is medium-sized. The genes are TRBV19 and TRBJ2-7; D tentatively reads TRBD1 or TRBD2 (5 bases each). The germline V gene encodes CDR1 LNHDA and CDR2 SQIVND (reference sequence). V was cut by 9 bases and J by 4 bases, with 16 bases left in between. The CDR3 totals 13 residues. The CDR3 here is CASSGPQLYEQYV. In nucleotides, the CDR3 is TGTGCCAGCTCGGGACCCCAATTATACGAGCAGTACGTC.

The sample holds many counts of this clonotype. The chain uses TRBV3-1 and TRBJ2-7; a weak D match, TRBD1 (6 bases). The CDR3 sequence is 15 residues long. Germline V gene sequence: CDR1 LGHDT, CDR2 YNNKEL (reference sequence). The germline V and J ends were trimmed by 3 bases and 2 bases, with 14 bases remaining between them. In DNA, the CDR3 is TGTGCCAGCAGCCAGCGACAGGCCTTGACCTACGAGCAGTACTTC. Translated: CASSQRQALTYEQYF.

This clonotype was found many times. V and J are TRBV10-3 and TRBJ2-3; 9 nucleotides line up with TRBD2. Germline V gene data show CDR1 as ENHRY and CDR2 as SYGVKD. This CDR3 comprises 16 residues. After removal of 2 bases from V and 4 bases from J, the junction contained 7 bases not matched to a gene. The CDR3 region is CAISEGLAGFADTQYF. In DNA, the CDR3 is TGTGCCATCAGTGAGGGTCTAGCGGGGTTTGCAGATACGCAGTATTTT.

This clonotype was observed at least ten times. The gene calls are TRBV6-5 and TRBJ1-4; the D gene is possibly TRBD1 (5 bases). V lost 5 bases, J lost 5 bases, and 15 bases lay in between. The CDR3 extends over 15 amino acids. The germline gives CDR1 MNHEY, CDR2 SVGAGI. The CDR3 loop reads CASSPDGGVNEKLFF. CDR3 DNA sequence: TGTGCCAGCAGTCCAGACGGGGGGGTAAATGAAAAACTGTTTTTT.

By sample fraction, this clonotype is medium-sized. The chain recombines TRBV5-1 with TRBJ2-5, with TRBD1 identical over 12 bases. Germline CDR1 and CDR2: SGHRS and YFSETQ. This CDR3 is 17 amino acids long. J was trimmed by 5 bases and V by 1 base; bases with no gene match: 9. The CDR3 loop reads CASSLPDGTGGWETQYF. The CDR3 coding sequence is TGCGCCAGCAGCTTGCCCGACGGGACAGGGGGCTGGGAGACCCAGTACTTC.

This chain joins TRBV27 and TRBJ2-3; D assignment may be TRBD1 or TRBD2 (5 bases each). CDR1 and CDR2 from the germline V gene are MNHEY and SMNVEV (reference sequence). CDR3 length: 13 residues. Trimming shortened V by 8 bases and J by 0 bases, and 9 bases separated the two germline ends. The CDR3, as DNA: TGTGCCAGCCCGAGGGACAGCACAGATACGCAGTATTTT. Its translation is CASPRDSTDTQYF.